This T cell receptor beta chain emerged from a study of T cell responses to AZD1222 COVID-19 vaccine. Concerning this clone itself: The antigen remains unidentified.

Using immunoSEQ multiplex PCR, the repertoire was profiled, and TCRdb retains in-frame clones only, with some absent. The sample yields 70,000 or so clones, roughly 80% seen once. Points from the study as a whole: The study sampled repertoires only after the peak T cell response. Along spike, vaccine-associated CD4 TCRs were found throughout, with dominance at 160-218 and 743-854.

The ends were cut back, 7 bases at V and 2 bases at J, with 13 bases in the middle. The CDR3 consists of 14 residues. Germline CDR1 LNHDA, CDR2 SQIVND (reference sequence). This chain joins TRBV19 and TRBJ2-3; tentatively, D is TRBD1 (5 bases). Sequenced material: peripheral blood, taken 28 days after the second AZD1222 dose. The source is an adult who received the AZD1222 COVID-19 vaccine. In DNA form, the CDR3 reads TGTGCCAGTACCCCTCAGGGATTCACAGATACGCAGTATTTT. Amino acids: CASTPQGFTDTQYF.